The present T cell receptor beta chain was sequenced within a study of CD8+ T cells in alopecia areata. General study points: Tofacitinib yielded significantly lower scalp clonality and fewer expanded CD8+ clones among the top 100. Any link of baseline CD8+ expansion to response, resting on one nonresponder, remains uncertain.

The CDR3 loop spans 13 amino acids. The germline V gene encodes CDR1 SGDLS and CDR2 YYNGEE. V dropped 7 bases and J dropped 6; count of bases not matched to a gene: 6. RNA extraction was followed by reverse transcription into cDNA, which acted as the sequencing template. Here immunoSEQ multiplex PCR was the method, and the copy in TCRdb shows in-frame clones only, minus some. The sample contains about 200,000 clones, around two fifths of which appear only once. Treatment in this sample: oral pan-JAK inhibitor, 5-10 mg twice daily. Patients with alopecia areata provided lesional scalp punch biopsies as well as peripheral blood. This clone has just a few counts. The antigen is not known.

The sequence was collected from a human donor with alopecia areata. The source was CD4+ T cells sorted from blood, collected between weeks 30 and 35, from a patient treated with tofacitinib. The J gene is TRBJ2-1, the V gene TRBV9; 8 positions agree with TRBD2. The CDR3, as DNA: TGTGCCAGCGGACGGGAGGGCCTCAATGAGCAGTTCTTC. Residues: CASGREGLNEQFF.